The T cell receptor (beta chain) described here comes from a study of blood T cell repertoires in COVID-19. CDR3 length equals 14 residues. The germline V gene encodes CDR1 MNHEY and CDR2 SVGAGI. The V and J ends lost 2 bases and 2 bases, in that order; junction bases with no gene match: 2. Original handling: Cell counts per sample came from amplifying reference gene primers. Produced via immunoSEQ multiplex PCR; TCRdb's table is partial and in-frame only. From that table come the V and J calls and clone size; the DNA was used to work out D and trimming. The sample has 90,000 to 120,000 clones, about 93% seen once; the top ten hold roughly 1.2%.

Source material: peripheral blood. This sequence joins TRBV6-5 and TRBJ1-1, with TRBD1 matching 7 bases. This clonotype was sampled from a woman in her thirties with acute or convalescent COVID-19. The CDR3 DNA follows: TGTGCCAGCAGTTACGACAGGGCCAACACTGAAGCTTTCTTT. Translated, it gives CASSYDRANTEAFF.